This entry features one T cell receptor beta chain sequence. Its target is unknown. This specimen comes from a study of identical twins. General study findings and limits: Out-of-frame alpha sequences shared by twins were enriched for low generation probability.

TCRdb ran MiXCR on the 5' RACE reads and lists one entry per CDR3 protein. The sample shows approximately 500,000 distinct CDR3 sequences, 15% of them seen only once. The CDR3 covers 12 residues. The ends were cut back, 4 bases at V and 4 bases at J, with 9 bases in the middle. Germline CDR1 is SGHRS and CDR2 is YFSETQ. These same data were also listed under a study on yellow fever vaccine responses in identical twins.

The sequenced sample was CD4+ T cells sorted from blood. The chain combines TRBV5-1 with TRBJ2-7, with D possibly being TRBD1 (5 bases). The TCR comes from a woman under 30 in good health. The CDR3 protein is CASSAAGYEQYF. In nucleotides, the CDR3 is TGCGCCAGCAGCGCCGCAGGGTACGAGCAGTACTTC.